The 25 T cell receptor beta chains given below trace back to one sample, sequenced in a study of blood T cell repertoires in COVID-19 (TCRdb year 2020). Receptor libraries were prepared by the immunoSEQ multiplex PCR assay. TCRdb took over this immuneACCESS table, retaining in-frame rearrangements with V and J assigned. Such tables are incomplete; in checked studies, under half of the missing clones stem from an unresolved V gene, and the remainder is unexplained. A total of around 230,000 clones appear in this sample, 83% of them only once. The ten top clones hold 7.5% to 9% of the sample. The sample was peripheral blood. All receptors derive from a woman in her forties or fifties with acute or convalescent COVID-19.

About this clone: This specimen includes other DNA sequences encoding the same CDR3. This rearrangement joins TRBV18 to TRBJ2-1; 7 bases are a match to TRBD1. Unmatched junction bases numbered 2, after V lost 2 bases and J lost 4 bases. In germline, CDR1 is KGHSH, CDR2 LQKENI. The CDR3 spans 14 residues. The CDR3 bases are TGTGCCAGCTCACCAGGGACAGATTACAATGAGCAGTTCTTC. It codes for CASSPGTDYNEQFF.

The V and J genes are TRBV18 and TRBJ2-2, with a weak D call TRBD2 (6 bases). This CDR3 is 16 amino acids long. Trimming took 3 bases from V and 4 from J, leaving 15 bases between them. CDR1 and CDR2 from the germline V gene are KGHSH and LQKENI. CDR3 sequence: CASSPKVAAGTGELFF. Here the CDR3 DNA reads TGTGCCAGCTCACCGAAGGTAGCGGCGGGCACCGGGGAGCTGTTTTTT.

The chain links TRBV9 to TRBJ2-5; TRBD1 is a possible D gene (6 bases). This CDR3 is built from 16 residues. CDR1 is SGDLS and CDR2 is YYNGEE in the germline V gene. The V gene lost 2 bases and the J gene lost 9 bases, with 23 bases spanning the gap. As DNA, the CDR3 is TGTGCCAGCAGCGTCGAAGGGGGTATTGAAGTGGAGGCCCAGTACTTC. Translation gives CASSVEGGIEVEAQYF.

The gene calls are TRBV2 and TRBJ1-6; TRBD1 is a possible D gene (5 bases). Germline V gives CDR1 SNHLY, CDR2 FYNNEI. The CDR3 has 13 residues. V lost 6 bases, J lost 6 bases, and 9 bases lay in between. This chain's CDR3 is CASSAGGNSPLHF. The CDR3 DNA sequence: TGTGCCAGCAGCGCCGGGGGTAATTCACCCCTCCACTTT. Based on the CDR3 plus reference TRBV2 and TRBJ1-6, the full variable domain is EPEVTQTPSHQVTQMGQEVILRCVPISNHLYFYWYRQILGQKVEFLVSFYNNEISEKSEIFDDQFSVERPDGSNFTLKIRSTKLEDSAMYFCASSAGGNSPLHFGNGTRLTVT.

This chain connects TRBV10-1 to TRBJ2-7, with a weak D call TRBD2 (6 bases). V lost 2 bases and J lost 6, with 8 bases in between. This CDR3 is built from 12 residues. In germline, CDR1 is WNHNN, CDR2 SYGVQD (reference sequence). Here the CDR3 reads CASSERELEQYF. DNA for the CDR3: TGCGCCAGCAGTGAGCGGGAGCTCGAGCAGTACTTC.

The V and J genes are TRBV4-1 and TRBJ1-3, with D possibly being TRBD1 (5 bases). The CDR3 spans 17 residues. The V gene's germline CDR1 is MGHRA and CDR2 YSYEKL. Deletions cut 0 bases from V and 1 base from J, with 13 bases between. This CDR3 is CASSQDSSRGSGNTIYF. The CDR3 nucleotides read TGCGCCAGCAGCCAAGACTCGTCCCGGGGGTCTGGAAACACCATATATTTT.

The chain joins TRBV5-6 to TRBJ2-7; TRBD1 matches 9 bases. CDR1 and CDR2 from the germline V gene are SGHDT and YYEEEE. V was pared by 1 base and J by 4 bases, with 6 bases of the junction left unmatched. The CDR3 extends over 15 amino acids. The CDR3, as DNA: TGTGCCAGCAGCTTGTGGGACAGGGTCTCGTACGAGCAGTACTTC. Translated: CASSLWDRVSYEQYF.

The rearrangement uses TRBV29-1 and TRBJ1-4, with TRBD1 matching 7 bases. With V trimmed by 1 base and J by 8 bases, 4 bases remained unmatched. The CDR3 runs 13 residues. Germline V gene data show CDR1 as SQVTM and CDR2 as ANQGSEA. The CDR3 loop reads CSVEGQGGEKLFF. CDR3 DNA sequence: TGCAGCGTTGAAGGACAGGGCGGCGAAAAACTGTTTTTT.

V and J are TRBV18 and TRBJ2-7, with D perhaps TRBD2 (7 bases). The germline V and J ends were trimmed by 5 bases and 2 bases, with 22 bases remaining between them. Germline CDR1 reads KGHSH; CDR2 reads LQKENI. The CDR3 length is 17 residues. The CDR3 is CASSLRGMAGDPYEQYF. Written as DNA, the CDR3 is TGTGCCAGCTCATTGCGGGGGATGGCAGGGGACCCCTACGAGCAGTACTTC.

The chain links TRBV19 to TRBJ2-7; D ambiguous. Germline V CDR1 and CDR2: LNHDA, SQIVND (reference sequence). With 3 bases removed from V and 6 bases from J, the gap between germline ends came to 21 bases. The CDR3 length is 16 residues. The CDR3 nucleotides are TGTGCCAGTAGTATGAAAACCGCTGGCGGCGGAGCCGAGCAGTACTTC. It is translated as CASSMKTAGGGAEQYF.

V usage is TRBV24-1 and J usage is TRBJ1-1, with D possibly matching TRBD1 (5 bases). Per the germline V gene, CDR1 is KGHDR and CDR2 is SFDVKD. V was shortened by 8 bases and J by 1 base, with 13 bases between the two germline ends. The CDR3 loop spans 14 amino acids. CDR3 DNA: TGTGCCACCACCCCTCGGGGGGGGAACACTGAAGCTTTCTTT. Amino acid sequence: CATTPRGGNTEAFF.

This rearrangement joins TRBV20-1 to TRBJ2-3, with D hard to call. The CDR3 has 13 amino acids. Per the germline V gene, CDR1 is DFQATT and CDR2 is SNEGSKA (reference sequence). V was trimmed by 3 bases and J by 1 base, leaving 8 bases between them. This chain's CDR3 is CSASVSGTDTQYF. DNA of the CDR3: TGCAGTGCTAGTGTATCCGGCACAGATACGCAGTATTTT.

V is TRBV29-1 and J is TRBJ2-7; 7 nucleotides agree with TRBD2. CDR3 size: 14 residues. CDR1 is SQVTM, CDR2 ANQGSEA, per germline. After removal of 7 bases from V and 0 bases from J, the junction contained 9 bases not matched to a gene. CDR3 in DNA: TGCAGCGCCGCAGGGTGGACTAGCTCCTACGAGCAGTACTTC. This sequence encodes CSAAGWTSSYEQYF.

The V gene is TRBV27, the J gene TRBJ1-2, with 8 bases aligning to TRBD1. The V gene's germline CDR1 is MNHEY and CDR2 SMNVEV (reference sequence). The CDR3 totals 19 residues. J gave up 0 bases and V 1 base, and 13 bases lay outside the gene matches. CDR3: CASSLFALGQEGTNYGYTF. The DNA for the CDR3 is TGTGCCAGCAGTTTATTTGCGTTGGGACAGGAGGGGACTAACTATGGCTACACCTTC.

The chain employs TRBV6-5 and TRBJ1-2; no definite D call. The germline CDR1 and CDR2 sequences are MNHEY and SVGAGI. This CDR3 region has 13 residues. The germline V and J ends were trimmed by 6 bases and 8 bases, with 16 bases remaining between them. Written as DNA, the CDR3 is TGTGCCAGCAGAGAGGCGACGAGTCTGGGCTACACCTTC. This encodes CASREATSLGYTF.

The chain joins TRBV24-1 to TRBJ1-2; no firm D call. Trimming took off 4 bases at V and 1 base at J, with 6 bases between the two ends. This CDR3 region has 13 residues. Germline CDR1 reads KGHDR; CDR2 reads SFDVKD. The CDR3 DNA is TGTGCCACCAGTGAGAGCCTTAACTATGGCTACACCTTC. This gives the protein CATSESLNYGYTF.

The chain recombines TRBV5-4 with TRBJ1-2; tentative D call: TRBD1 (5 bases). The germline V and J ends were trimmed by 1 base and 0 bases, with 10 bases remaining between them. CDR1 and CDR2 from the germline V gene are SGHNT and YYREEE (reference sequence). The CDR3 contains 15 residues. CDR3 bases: TGTGCCAGCAGCTTGTGGGCAGGGTCTAACTATGGCTACACCTTC. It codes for CASSLWAGSNYGYTF. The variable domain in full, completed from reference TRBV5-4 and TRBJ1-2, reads ETGVTQSPTHLIKTRGQQVTLRCSSQSGHNTVSWYQQALGQGPQFIFQYYREEENGRGNFPPRFSGLQFPNYSSELNVNALELDDSALYLCASSLWAGSNYGYTFGSGTRLTVV.

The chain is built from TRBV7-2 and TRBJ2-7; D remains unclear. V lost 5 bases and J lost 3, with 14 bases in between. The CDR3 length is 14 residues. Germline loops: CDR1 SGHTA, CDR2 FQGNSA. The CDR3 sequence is CASSPYPSFYEQYF. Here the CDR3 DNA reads TGTGCCAGCAGCCCCTACCCAAGCTTCTACGAGCAGTACTTC.

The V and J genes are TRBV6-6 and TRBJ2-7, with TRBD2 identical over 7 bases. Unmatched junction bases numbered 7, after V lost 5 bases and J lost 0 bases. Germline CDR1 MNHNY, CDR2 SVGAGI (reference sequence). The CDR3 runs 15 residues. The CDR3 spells CASSPRGVDSYEQYF. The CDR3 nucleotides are TGTGCCAGCAGTCCTCGGGGGGTCGACTCCTACGAGCAGTACTTC.

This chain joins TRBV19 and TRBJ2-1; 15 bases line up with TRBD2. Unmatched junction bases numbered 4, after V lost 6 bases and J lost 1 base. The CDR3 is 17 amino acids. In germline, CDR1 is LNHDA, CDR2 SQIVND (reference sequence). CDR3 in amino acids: CASSQGTSGRSYNEQFF. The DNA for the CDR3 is TGTGCCAGTAGCCAAGGGACTAGCGGGAGGTCCTACAATGAGCAGTTCTTC.

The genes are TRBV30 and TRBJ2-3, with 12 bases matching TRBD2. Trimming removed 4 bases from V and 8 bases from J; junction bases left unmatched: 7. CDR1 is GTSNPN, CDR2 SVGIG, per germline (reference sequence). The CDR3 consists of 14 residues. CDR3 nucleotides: TGTGCCTGGACTAGCGGGAGGGGGGGTGGTACGCAGTATTTT. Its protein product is CAWTSGRGGGTQYF.

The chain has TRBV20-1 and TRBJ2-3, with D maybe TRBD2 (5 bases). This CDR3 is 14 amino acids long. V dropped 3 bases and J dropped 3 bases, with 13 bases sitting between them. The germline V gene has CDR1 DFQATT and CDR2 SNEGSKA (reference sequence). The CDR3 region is CSASDGRGTDTQYF. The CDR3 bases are TGCAGTGCTAGTGATGGGAGAGGGACAGATACGCAGTATTTT.

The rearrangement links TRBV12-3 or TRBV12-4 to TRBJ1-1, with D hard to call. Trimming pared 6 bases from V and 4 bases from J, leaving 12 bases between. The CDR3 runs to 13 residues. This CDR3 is CASSRLGGTEAFF. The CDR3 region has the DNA TGTGCCAGCAGCCGCCTTGGAGGCACTGAAGCTTTCTTT.

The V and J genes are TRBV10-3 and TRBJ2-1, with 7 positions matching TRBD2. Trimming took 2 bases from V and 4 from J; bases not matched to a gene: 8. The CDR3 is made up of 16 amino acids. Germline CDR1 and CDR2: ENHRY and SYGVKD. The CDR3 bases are TGTGCCATCAGTGAGGGGGGTAGCGGGTTTTACAATGAGCAGTTCTTC. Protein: CAISEGGSGFYNEQFF.

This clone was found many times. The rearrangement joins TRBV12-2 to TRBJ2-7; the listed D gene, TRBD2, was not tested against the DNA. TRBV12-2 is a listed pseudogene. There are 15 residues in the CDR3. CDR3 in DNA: TGTGCAAGTCGCTTAGTTGTGACTAGCGGTGTCGAGCAGTACTTC. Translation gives CASRLVVTSGVEQYF.